This T cell receptor beta chain was documented in a study of beta chain features in type 1 diabetes (dated by TCRdb to 2017 to 2018). General notes on the study: Mean age, gender distribution, total cell number and subset yield were not different between patients and healthy donors. A total of 90 million to 130 million sorted cells were examined across all samples, and a strong correlation was observed between cell number per subset and RNA yield. In the study, recently diagnosed type 1 diabetes patients and matched healthy donors were compared on the TCRB repertoires of their sorted circulating CD4+ T cell subsets. Naive and central memory subsets were obtained from all 30 or so donors, but regulatory and stem cell-like memory subsets were isolated from only 8 patients and about 8 healthy donors. What the study reported, not specific to this receptor: Because cDNA was sequenced instead of genomic DNA, highly expressing activated cells could be over-represented, though the groups showed no difference in activation or CD3 levels. PCR might favor shorter templates, but patient and control samples were amplified and corrected together, so any skew would affect both groups equally. Because small numbers of individuals were included in the HLA sub-analyses, any influence of HLA type on TCRB rearrangement was left unresolved. Type 1 diabetes patients showed a moderate but significant shortening of TCRB CDR3 length in all four CD4+ subsets. The naive, central memory and regulatory TCRB repertoires appeared to resemble one another more closely among patients than among healthy donors. At VDJ recombination sites, type 1 diabetes patients had fewer insertions and more deleted nucleotides, which implies abnormalities in thymic rearrangement.

The entire amount of isolated RNA was reverse transcribed using the High Capacity cDNA Reverse Transcription Kit, so the sequenced TCRB transcripts were expressed ones. Deep immunoSEQ sequencing was applied to naive, central memory and regulatory T cell samples, giving an average of roughly 3.5 million total reads per sample. Sorted cells were lysed in RLT buffer and RNA was extracted with DNase-treated RNeasy Micro or Mini kits, depending on cell number. To prevent cross-contamination, each cell subset was processed individually, whereas patient and healthy donor samples were processed jointly. Using the immunoSEQ multiplex PCR, TCRB sequences were amplified from cDNA into 87-bp fragments spanning the CDR3 region. Amplicons were sequenced on the Illumina HiSeq platform. The original methods were these. Synthetic template baselines were used to correct PCR bias computationally, reads within Hamming distance 2 were collapsed, and singletons that could not be merged were discarded. Reads were aligned against IMGT to assign V, D and J genes, CDR3 length and insertions or deletions at six rearrangement sites. Within each subset, clonotype counts were normalized to sorted cell number, and only after that were true diversity and Gini coefficients computed with the tcR R package. Repertoire sharing was quantified using the overlap coefficient calculated on TCRB nucleotide sequences. Out-of-frame TCRB sequences from naive cells were analyzed to stand in for the pre-selection repertoire. Sourced from immuneACCESS, this table was stored by TCRdb with only in-frame sequences that have V and J called. A share of the clones is absent; for the studies checked, an unresolved V gene accounts for under half, and the remainder has no known explanation. D and trimming were read from the DNA, whereas the V and J calls and clone size are those reported in that table. A total of roughly 340,000 clones appear in this sample, around 13% of them only once. The ten largest account for about 0.01% of the sample.

The CDR3, cysteine through phenylalanine, is 15 amino acids long. Of all the DNA, just the CDR3 is kept, 45 bases in frame from base 1. Trimming costs V 3 bases and J 5 bases, and their ends lie 14 bases apart. The germline V gene specifies SGHVS as CDR1 and FQNEAQ as CDR2. On this clone: Its target antigen remains unknown. No much larger clone is present one base from it, and per-base qualities are unavailable.

A single peripheral blood draw of about 116 mL on average was collected from each donor into heparinised tubes. A BD FACSAria II was used to sort naive, central memory, regulatory and stem cell-like memory CD4+ T cells with a panel that included CD45RO, CCR7, CD25, CD127, CD95 and CD27. A purity above 95% was achieved for all sorted populations. PBMCs were isolated right away by Lymphoprep density gradient centrifugation and were stained directly, without culture. So that batch effects would be minimized, each experiment stained and sorted samples in pairs, pairing one healthy donor with one patient.

The rearranged chain carries TRBV7-8 and TRBJ2-1, with no reliable assignment of the D segment. The source is a woman under 30 with type 1 diabetes. The sample was naive CD4+ T cells from blood. The cell subset or site label here, explained by the study, means: true naive CD4+ T cells. The CDR3 protein sequence reads: CASSFRPHGDNEQFF. The DNA is as follows: TGTGCCAGCAGCTTCCGGCCACATGGAGACAATGAGCAGTTCTTC.